This TCR beta chain was captured in a study of blood T cell repertoires in COVID-19. Study in general: Collection of acute and convalescent COVID-19 samples took place in the United States, Italy and Spain.

Seattle patients were enrolled while actively infected and followed longitudinally. The CDR3 has 13 residues. The germline gives CDR1 LNHDA, CDR2 SQIVND (reference sequence). Trimming left V 6 bases short and J 3 bases short, with 11 bases between. In the original workflow: Amplified reference gene primers provided the basis for estimating nucleated cell counts. TCRdb's table, derived via immunoSEQ multiplex PCR, lists solely in-frame clones and lacks some. V and J calls and clone size come straight from that table; D and trimming were deduced from the DNA. Of about 89,000 clones in the sample, nearly 80% are singletons; the top ten hold 6.3%.

The chain combines TRBV19 with TRBJ1-2; D may be TRBD1 (5 bases). The TCR sequence derives from a man aged 65-85 years with COVID-19, enrolled during active disease. Sequencing used peripheral blood. The CDR3 reads CASSPDTYYGYTF. DNA for the CDR3: TGTGCCAGTAGCCCGGACACATACTATGGCTACACCTTC.